This passage covers 17 T cell receptor beta chains from one sample sequenced in a study of blood T cell repertoires in COVID-19. The assay was immunoSEQ multiplex PCR, and TCRdb's table has in-frame clones only and misses some. Of some 400,000 clones detected, approximately 89% appear once; the ten largest clones hold roughly a tenth. The specimen was peripheral blood. These receptor sequences come from a woman aged 25 to 39 with COVID-19, enrolled during active disease.

V gene TRBV28 combines with J gene TRBJ2-7; no clear D. CDR1 and CDR2 from the germline V gene are MDHEN and SYDVKM. V was shortened by 10 bases and J by 2 bases, with 18 bases between the two germline ends. The CDR3 consists of 14 residues. CDR3 nucleotide sequence: TGTGCCACCAAGTTAATACGGAGCCCCTACGAGCAGTACTTC. Translated, it gives CATKLIRSPYEQYF.

A remark on this clone: A read error may explain this, as a much larger clone is one base away. J is TRBJ1-1 and V is TRBV2; 7 bases agree with TRBD1. The CDR3 has 13 residues. With V trimmed by 6 bases and J by 0 bases, 1 base remained unmatched. CDR1 and CDR2 (germline): SNHLY, FYNNEI. The CDR3 DNA reads as TGTGCCAGCAGGGGACAGTTGAACACTGAAGCTTTCTTT. This sequence encodes CASRGQLNTEAFF. The full variable domain, completed using reference TRBV2 and TRBJ1-1, is EPEVTQTPSHQVTQMGQEVILRCVPISNHLYFYWYRQILGQKVEFLVSFYNNEISEKSEIFDDQFSVERPDGSNFTLKIRSTKLEDSAMYFCASRGQLNTEAFFGQGTRLTVV.

The J gene is TRBJ2-5, the V gene TRBV28; a weak D match, TRBD2 (5 bases). This CDR3 is 16 amino acids long. V was shortened by 3 bases and J by 0 bases, with 14 bases between the two germline ends. Germline assignment: CDR1 MDHEN and CDR2 SYDVKM. The CDR3 is CASSLEAARYQETQYF. In nucleotides, the CDR3 is TGTGCCAGCAGTTTGGAAGCGGCCCGGTACCAAGAGACCCAGTACTTC.

The chain joins TRBV10-3 to TRBJ2-2, with 9 bases matching TRBD1. CDR1 is ENHRY, CDR2 SYGVKD, per germline. The CDR3 has 14 residues. J lost 3 bases, V lost 7 bases, and 3 bases had no gene match. The CDR3 loop is CAITGDRDTGELFF. The CDR3 DNA reads as TGTGCCATCACCGGGGACAGGGACACCGGGGAGCTGTTTTTT.

This clone turned up a few times. V gene TRBV7-6 combines with J gene TRBJ1-1, with unresolved D. This CDR3 is built from 16 residues. V was clipped by 0 bases and J by 4 bases, with 15 bases between them. Germline values: CDR1 SGHVS, CDR2 FNYEAQ. The CDR3 nucleotides are TGTGCCAGCAGCTTAGCACCTACTAGGCTAGCCACTGAAGCTTTCTTT. It codes for CASSLAPTRLATEAFF.

The V gene is TRBV28, the J gene TRBJ2-3; no definite D call. V was shortened by 2 bases and J by 6 bases, with 6 bases between the two germline ends. Germline values: CDR1 MDHEN, CDR2 SYDVKM. The CDR3 length is 12 residues. CDR3: CASSLARDTQYF. CDR3 nucleotide sequence: TGTGCCAGCAGTTTAGCCCGGGATACGCAGTATTTT.

The gene calls are TRBV5-4 and TRBJ2-3, with D tentatively TRBD2 (7 bases). CDR1 and CDR2 from the germline V gene are SGHNT and YYREEE (reference sequence). The CDR3 sequence is 18 residues long. V was trimmed by 3 bases and J by 4 bases, leaving 24 bases between them. The CDR3 DNA is TGTGCCAGCAGCTGGGGCGGGGGAGCGGGACAAGGGGCAGATACGCAGTATTTT. This encodes CASSWGGGAGQGADTQYF.

The rearrangement links TRBV11-2 to TRBJ1-1; TRBD1 matches at 7 bases. The CDR3 has 15 residues. Germline values: CDR1 SGHAT, CDR2 FQNNGV. V was clipped by 1 base and J by 3 bases; unmatched bases: 5. The CDR3 is CASSLVAQGYTEAFF. CDR3 coding DNA: TGTGCCAGCAGCTTAGTTGCACAGGGGTACACTGAAGCTTTCTTT.

The chain carries TRBV7-9 and TRBJ2-2; the match to TRBD1 covers 11 bases. Germline CDR1 and CDR2: SEHNR and FQNEAQ (reference sequence). The CDR3 contains 15 residues. The V and J ends lost 6 bases and 6 bases, in that order; junction bases with no gene match: 6. In nucleotides, the CDR3 is TGTGCCAGCAGGCCCGGGACAGGGGGTTCCGGGGAGCTGTTTTTT. Its translation: CASRPGTGGSGELFF.

This chain joins TRBV18 and TRBJ2-1, with TRBD2 matching over 13 bases. The CDR3 sequence is 16 residues long. Germline lookup yields CDR1 KGHSH and CDR2 LQKENI. V shed 1 base and J 9 bases; nucleotides not matched to a gene: 6. The CDR3 spells CASSPRGTSGNGEQFF. The CDR3 nucleotides read TGTGCCAGCTCACCACGAGGGACTAGCGGGAATGGTGAGCAGTTCTTC.

In the case of this clone: This sample includes further DNA sequences coding for the same CDR3. The rearrangement joins TRBV5-1 to TRBJ2-5; 14 nucleotides line up with TRBD2. The CDR3 sequence is 18 residues long. Germline V gene data show CDR1 as SGHRS and CDR2 as YFSETQ. J was trimmed by 7 bases and V by 4 bases; bases with no gene match: 15. The CDR3 nucleotides read TGCGCCAGCAGCCCTGGGGGACTAGCGGGAGCTGGCCCCGGGACCCAGTACTTC. It is translated as CASSPGGLAGAGPGTQYF.

The rearrangement uses TRBV7-8 and TRBJ1-4; D is possibly TRBD1 (6 bases). The length of the CDR3 is 15 residues. The germline V gene encodes CDR1 SGHVS and CDR2 FQNEAQ. V lost 2 bases, J lost 7 bases, and 14 bases lay in between. In nucleotides, the CDR3 is TGTGCCAGCAGCTTACGACAGGCGGTTGGTGAAAAACTGTTTTTT. Translation: CASSLRQAVGEKLFF.

This chain uses TRBV6-2 or TRBV6-3 with TRBJ2-1, with D possibly being TRBD1 (6 bases). This CDR3 has 14 residues. Germline CDR1 is MNHEY and CDR2 is SVGEGT. Trimming took 6 bases from V and 10 from J, leaving 19 bases between them. In DNA, the CDR3 is TGTGCCAGCAGCTCAAACCAGCGCAGGGGAGAGCAGTTCTTC. It translates to CASSSNQRRGEQFF.

This clone was observed once. This chain joins TRBV6-5 and TRBJ2-7, with D possibly matching TRBD2 (5 bases). The CDR3 runs 15 residues. Trimming pared 0 bases from V and 3 bases from J, leaving 12 bases between. Germline CDR1 is MNHEY and CDR2 is SVGAGI. Here the CDR3 reads CASSYSGSRGYEQYF. CDR3 in DNA: TGTGCCAGCAGTTACTCGGGCTCCCGGGGCTACGAGCAGTACTTC.

Comment on this clone: Other DNA sequences of this sample code for an identical CDR3. The chain employs TRBV24-1 and TRBJ2-3; 7 positions match TRBD1. CDR1 is KGHDR, CDR2 SFDVKD, per germline. V lost 0 bases to trimming and J lost 1 base; unmatched junction nucleotides: 0. The CDR3 covers 15 residues. The chain's CDR3 is CATSDLGQGTDTQYF. DNA for the CDR3: TGTGCCACCAGTGATTTGGGACAGGGCACAGATACGCAGTATTTT.

This chain links TRBV11-2 with TRBJ2-2; TRBD2 matches at 9 bases. Germline assignment: CDR1 SGHAT and CDR2 FQNNGV. The CDR3 sequence is 17 residues long. Germline trimming cut 0 bases from V and 6 bases from J; bases unmatched to any gene: 8. The CDR3, as DNA: TGTGCCAGCAGCTTAGAGGCGGCGGGAGGGGCGGCCGGGGAGCTGTTTTTT. It codes for CASSLEAAGGAAGELFF.

The chain employs TRBV2 and TRBJ1-1; 7 positions agree with TRBD1. The CDR3 totals 15 residues. The V segment lost 7 bases and the J segment 0 bases; nucleotides outside the gene matches: 8. Germline CDR1 is SNHLY and CDR2 is FYNNEI. The CDR3, as DNA: TGTGCCAGCAATACCATACAGGGGATGAACACTGAAGCTTTCTTT. Amino acid sequence: CASNTIQGMNTEAFF.